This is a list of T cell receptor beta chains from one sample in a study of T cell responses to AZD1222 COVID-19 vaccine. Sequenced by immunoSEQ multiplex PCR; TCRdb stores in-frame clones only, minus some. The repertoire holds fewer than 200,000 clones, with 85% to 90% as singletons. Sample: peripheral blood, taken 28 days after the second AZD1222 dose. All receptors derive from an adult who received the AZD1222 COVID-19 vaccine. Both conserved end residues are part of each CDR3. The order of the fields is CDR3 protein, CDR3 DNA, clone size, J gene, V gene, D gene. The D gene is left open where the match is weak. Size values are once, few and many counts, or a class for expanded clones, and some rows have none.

CDR3aa: CASSLARGADTGELFF; CDR3nt: TGCGCCAGCAGCTTGGCCCGAGGGGCAGACACCGGGGAGCTGTTTTTT; abundance: -; j_gene: TRBJ2-2; v_gene: TRBV5-1; d_gene: -
CDR3aa: CAVGQSNEKLFF; CDR3nt: TGTGCTGTGGGACAGTCTAATGAAAAACTGTTTTTT; abundance: -; j_gene: TRBJ1-4; v_gene: TRBV28; d_gene: TRBD1
CDR3aa: CASSLVGPGGVPGEQYF; CDR3nt: TGTGCCAGCAGCTTAGTGGGTCCAGGGGGGGTTCCTGGCGAGCAGTACTTC; abundance: -; j_gene: TRBJ2-7; v_gene: TRBV7-8; d_gene: -
CDR3aa: CASTPGRVRNQPQHF; CDR3nt: TGTGCCAGTACCCCCGGGAGGGTTCGCAATCAGCCCCAGCATTTT; abundance: -; j_gene: TRBJ1-5; v_gene: TRBV19; d_gene: -
CDR3aa: CASSLVRRDNEQFF; CDR3nt: TGTGCCAGCAGCTTAGTAAGGAGGGACAATGAGCAGTTCTTC; abundance: -; j_gene: TRBJ2-1; v_gene: TRBV13; d_gene: -
CDR3aa: CASSPRTEGWPQHF; CDR3nt: TGTGCCAGTAGTCCCCGGACAGAGGGGTGGCCCCAGCATTTT; abundance: -; j_gene: TRBJ1-5; v_gene: TRBV19; d_gene: -
CDR3aa: CASSLPGTGLHEQYF; CDR3nt: TGCGCCAGCAGCCTTCCCGGGACAGGGCTCCACGAGCAGTACTTC; abundance: -; j_gene: TRBJ2-7; v_gene: TRBV5-1; d_gene: TRBD1
CDR3aa: CASSLRGVQGYNEQFF; CDR3nt: TGTGCCAGCAGCCTGAGAGGGGTCCAGGGGTACAATGAGCAGTTCTTC; abundance: once; j_gene: TRBJ2-1; v_gene: TRBV11-2; d_gene: -
CDR3aa: CASSIGQVLKALLGYTF; CDR3nt: TGTGCCAGTAGTATAGGACAGGTCCTAAAGGCCCTGCTAGGCTACACCTTC; abundance: -; j_gene: TRBJ1-2; v_gene: TRBV19; d_gene: -
CDR3aa: CASRAGLAAYNEQFF; CDR3nt: TGTGCCAGCAGGGCTGGGTTGGCGGCCTACAATGAGCAGTTCTTC; abundance: -; j_gene: TRBJ2-1; v_gene: TRBV5-5; d_gene: -
CDR3aa: CSVVEAMNTEAFF; CDR3nt: TGCAGCGTTGTGGAAGCCATGAACACTGAAGCTTTCTTT; abundance: -; j_gene: TRBJ1-1; v_gene: TRBV29-1; d_gene: -
CDR3aa: CASSPEEGAGGYTF; CDR3nt: TGCGCCAGCAGCCCCGAGGAAGGGGCAGGAGGCTACACCTTC; abundance: -; j_gene: TRBJ1-2; v_gene: TRBV5-1; d_gene: -
CDR3aa: CASSPARAWDTQYF; CDR3nt: TGTGCCAGCAGCCCCGCTAGGGCTTGGGATACGCAGTATTTT; abundance: -; j_gene: TRBJ2-3; v_gene: TRBV11-2; d_gene: -
CDR3aa: CASIYRGQGEQFF; CDR3nt: TGTGCCAGCATCTACAGGGGGCAAGGTGAGCAGTTCTTC; abundance: -; j_gene: TRBJ2-1; v_gene: TRBV5-6; d_gene: TRBD1
CDR3aa: CASSIVRNQETQYF; CDR3nt: TGTGCCAGTAGTATAGTGAGGAACCAAGAGACCCAGTACTTC; abundance: -; j_gene: TRBJ2-5; v_gene: TRBV19; d_gene: -
CDR3aa: CASSLVSAANTGELFF; CDR3nt: TGTGCCAGCAGCTTAGTATCGGCGGCGAACACCGGGGAGCTGTTTTTT; abundance: -; j_gene: TRBJ2-2; v_gene: TRBV11-2; d_gene: -
CDR3aa: CASSRVGQGAPNYGYTF; CDR3nt: TGTGCCAGCAGTCGGGTGGGACAGGGGGCCCCCAACTATGGCTACACCTTC; abundance: once; j_gene: TRBJ1-2; v_gene: TRBV27; d_gene: TRBD1
CDR3aa: CAWTMGLGSYEQYF; CDR3nt: TGTGCCTGGACGATGGGTCTGGGATCCTACGAGCAGTACTTC; abundance: -; j_gene: TRBJ2-7; v_gene: TRBV30; d_gene: -
CDR3aa: CASTSHPYNEQFF; CDR3nt: TGTGCCAGCACCTCCCACCCTTACAATGAGCAGTTCTTC; abundance: -; j_gene: TRBJ2-1; v_gene: TRBV27; d_gene: -
CDR3aa: CSASTPRGNQPQHF; CDR3nt: TGCAGTGCTAGTACGCCTAGGGGCAATCAGCCCCAGCATTTT; abundance: -; j_gene: TRBJ1-5; v_gene: TRBV20-1; d_gene: -
CDR3aa: CASSEVPPGQGARGPIYEQYF; CDR3nt: TGTGCCAGCAGTGAGGTCCCCCCCGGGCAGGGGGCGCGAGGGCCAATCTACGAGCAGTACTTC; abundance: once; j_gene: TRBJ2-7; v_gene: TRBV2; d_gene: TRBD1
CDR3aa: CAIHGQGDSPLHF; CDR3nt: TGTGCCATCCACGGGCAGGGCGATTCACCCCTCCACTTT; abundance: -; j_gene: TRBJ1-6; v_gene: TRBV10-3; d_gene: -
CDR3aa: CASSLGLQGRNTEAFF; CDR3nt: TGTGCCAGCAGCTTGGGTCTACAGGGCCGGAACACTGAAGCTTTCTTT; abundance: few; j_gene: TRBJ1-1; v_gene: TRBV5-4; d_gene: -
CDR3aa: CASSLGGATNEKLFF; CDR3nt: TGTGCCAGCAGTTTAGGGGGCGCAACTAATGAAAAACTGTTTTTT; abundance: -; j_gene: TRBJ1-4; v_gene: TRBV28; d_gene: -
CDR3aa: CSASGNRQGYNQPQHF; CDR3nt: TGCAGTGCTAGTGGGAACCGACAGGGGTACAATCAGCCCCAGCATTTT; abundance: -; j_gene: TRBJ1-5; v_gene: TRBV20-1; d_gene: TRBD1
CDR3aa: CASSVGPGTSASSGQFF; CDR3nt: TGTGCCAGCAGCGTAGGTCCCGGGACTAGCGCAAGCAGTGGGCAGTTCTTC; abundance: -; j_gene: TRBJ2-1; v_gene: TRBV9; d_gene: TRBD2
CDR3aa: CAIAGTSNYEQYF; CDR3nt: TGTGCCATCGCCGGGACATCAAACTACGAGCAGTACTTC; abundance: -; j_gene: TRBJ2-7; v_gene: TRBV6-5; d_gene: -
CDR3aa: CASSLAGLGYEQYF; CDR3nt: TGTGCCAGCAGCTTAGCGGGACTAGGCTACGAGCAGTACTTC; abundance: once; j_gene: TRBJ2-7; v_gene: TRBV7-8; d_gene: TRBD2
CDR3aa: CASSSTGGNYGYTF; CDR3nt: TGTGCCAGCAGCTCGACAGGGGGAAACTATGGCTACACCTTC; abundance: -; j_gene: TRBJ1-2; v_gene: TRBV7-2; d_gene: TRBD1
CDR3aa: CASGLGATDTQYF; CDR3nt: TGTGCTAGTGGTTTGGGGGCCACAGATACGCAGTATTTT; abundance: -; j_gene: TRBJ2-3; v_gene: TRBV12-5; d_gene: -
CDR3aa: CASSLTGYTGELFF; CDR3nt: TGTGCCAGCAGTCTGACAGGGTACACCGGGGAGCTGTTTTTT; abundance: -; j_gene: TRBJ2-2; v_gene: TRBV6-5; d_gene: TRBD1
CDR3aa: CASSRISNEKLFF; CDR3nt: TGTGCCAGCAGCCGCATAAGCAATGAAAAACTGTTTTTT; abundance: once; j_gene: TRBJ1-4; v_gene: TRBV9; d_gene: -
CDR3aa: CASSSLTGLSNQPQHF; CDR3nt: TGTGCCAGCAGCTCATTGACAGGGTTGAGCAATCAGCCCCAGCATTTT; abundance: -; j_gene: TRBJ1-5; v_gene: TRBV7-8; d_gene: TRBD1
CDR3aa: CASSHYRGLGTEAFF; CDR3nt: TGTGCCAGCAGTCACTACAGGGGGCTGGGGACTGAAGCTTTCTTT; abundance: -; j_gene: TRBJ1-1; v_gene: TRBV27; d_gene: TRBD1
CDR3aa: CASSLDTGGPTEAFF; CDR3nt: TGCGCCAGCAGCTTGGATACAGGGGGGCCCACTGAAGCTTTCTTT; abundance: -; j_gene: TRBJ1-1; v_gene: TRBV5-1; d_gene: TRBD1
CDR3aa: CASSQVLAGHNEQFF; CDR3nt: TGTGCCAGCAGCCAAGTGTTGGCAGGCCACAATGAGCAGTTCTTC; abundance: -; j_gene: TRBJ2-1; v_gene: TRBV14; d_gene: -
CDR3aa: CASIRADRGTEAFF; CDR3nt: TGTGCCAGTATCCGTGCCGACCGGGGCACTGAAGCTTTCTTT; abundance: -; j_gene: TRBJ1-1; v_gene: TRBV19; d_gene: -
CDR3aa: CASSLESVGLAGAQDTQYF; CDR3nt: TGTGCCAGCAGCTTAGAGTCGGTCGGGCTAGCGGGGGCCCAGGATACGCAGTATTTT; abundance: -; j_gene: TRBJ2-3; v_gene: TRBV7-2; d_gene: TRBD2
CDR3aa: CASSSTGGSAGGTQYF; CDR3nt: TGTGCCAGCAGCTCCACAGGGGGCTCCGCTGGTGGGACCCAGTACTTC; abundance: -; j_gene: TRBJ2-5; v_gene: TRBV5-4; d_gene: TRBD1
CDR3aa: CASSLVSDSYNSPLHF; CDR3nt: TGCGCCAGCAGCTTGGTGTCGGACTCCTATAATTCACCCCTCCACTTT; abundance: many; j_gene: TRBJ1-6; v_gene: TRBV5-1; d_gene: -
CDR3aa: CASSSSMGGTYTGELFF; CDR3nt: TGTGCCAGCAGCTCGTCCATGGGGGGCACGTACACCGGGGAGCTGTTTTTT; abundance: -; j_gene: TRBJ2-2; v_gene: TRBV7-9; d_gene: -
CDR3aa: CASRGDSYNSPLHF; CDR3nt: TGTGCCAGCAGGGGCGACTCCTATAATTCACCCCTCCACTTT; abundance: -; j_gene: TRBJ1-6; v_gene: TRBV25-1; d_gene: -
CDR3aa: CASSVDSGIYNEQFF; CDR3nt: TGTGCCAGCAGCGTAGATTCGGGGATATACAATGAGCAGTTCTTC; abundance: -; j_gene: TRBJ2-1; v_gene: TRBV9; d_gene: -
CDR3aa: CASSYSLAGPQETQYF; CDR3nt: TGTGCCAGCAGTTACTCACTAGCGGGGCCCCAAGAGACCCAGTACTTC; abundance: -; j_gene: TRBJ2-5; v_gene: TRBV6-2/TRBV6-3; d_gene: TRBD2
CDR3aa: CASSEAGARQGQYF; CDR3nt: TGTGCCAGCAGCGAAGCGGGGGCCCGACAGGGGCAGTACTTC; abundance: -; j_gene: TRBJ2-7; v_gene: TRBV9; d_gene: -
CDR3aa: CASSHRETGPFGYTF; CDR3nt: TGTGCCAGCAGCCACCGCGAGACAGGGCCCTTTGGCTACACCTTC; abundance: -; j_gene: TRBJ1-2; v_gene: TRBV6-5; d_gene: TRBD1
CDR3aa: CASRRDREGNQPQHF; CDR3nt: TGTGCCAGTAGAAGGGACAGGGAGGGCAATCAGCCCCAGCATTTT; abundance: -; j_gene: TRBJ1-5; v_gene: TRBV19; d_gene: TRBD1
CDR3aa: CASSFKAYPGNTGELFF; CDR3nt: TGTGCCAGCAGCTTTAAAGCCTACCCAGGGAACACCGGGGAGCTGTTTTTT; abundance: -; j_gene: TRBJ2-2; v_gene: TRBV3-1/TRBV3-2; d_gene: -
CDR3aa: CASSFPKGFTGELFF; CDR3nt: TGTGCCAGCAGCTTCCCGAAGGGGTTCACCGGGGAGCTGTTTTTT; abundance: once; j_gene: TRBJ2-2; v_gene: TRBV5-4; d_gene: -
CDR3aa: CSASAPSVGYEQYF; CDR3nt: TGCAGTGCTAGTGCCCCTTCAGTAGGCTACGAGCAGTACTTC; abundance: -; j_gene: TRBJ2-7; v_gene: TRBV20-1; d_gene: -
CDR3aa: CASSPRNWQYEQYF; CDR3nt: TGTGCCAGCAGCCCCCGGAACTGGCAGTACGAGCAGTACTTC; abundance: -; j_gene: TRBJ2-7; v_gene: TRBV3-1/TRBV3-2; d_gene: -
CDR3aa: CASSRLGQGAKNIQYF; CDR3nt: TGTGCCAGCAGCCGGTTAGGACAGGGGGCCAAAAACATTCAGTACTTC; abundance: few; j_gene: TRBJ2-4; v_gene: TRBV7-9; d_gene: TRBD1
CDR3aa: CASSEGGFYGYTF; CDR3nt: TGTGCCAGCAGTGAAGGGGGATTCTATGGCTACACCTTC; abundance: -; j_gene: TRBJ1-2; v_gene: TRBV2; d_gene: -
CDR3aa: CASSLAGTVSYEQYF; CDR3nt: TGTGCCAGCAGCTTGGCCGGGACAGTATCCTACGAGCAGTACTTC; abundance: -; j_gene: TRBJ2-7; v_gene: TRBV7-2; d_gene: TRBD1
CDR3aa: CASSRPIGTGMVEQYF; CDR3nt: TGTGCCAGCAGCCGGCCGATTGGGACAGGGATGGTCGAGCAGTACTTC; abundance: once; j_gene: TRBJ2-7; v_gene: TRBV3-1/TRBV3-2; d_gene: TRBD1
CDR3aa: CASSVNTEAFF; CDR3nt: TGTGCCAGCAGCGTTAACACTGAAGCTTTCTTT; abundance: -; j_gene: TRBJ1-1; v_gene: TRBV5-5; d_gene: -
CDR3aa: CASSAFRLAGLNEQFF; CDR3nt: TGTGCCAGCAGCGCCTTCCGACTAGCGGGGCTCAATGAGCAGTTCTTC; abundance: once; j_gene: TRBJ2-1; v_gene: TRBV9; d_gene: TRBD2
CDR3aa: CASSLAQFGSSYEQYF; CDR3nt: TGTGCCAGCAGCTTAGCGCAATTTGGTTCCTCCTACGAGCAGTACTTC; abundance: -; j_gene: TRBJ2-7; v_gene: TRBV7-2; d_gene: -